The following is a T cell receptor (beta chain) sequence with its context. The entry originates in a study of blood T cell repertoires in COVID-19. Study information: Sites across the United States, Italy and Spain contributed samples from acute and convalescent COVID-19.

Cohort 3 recovery required two negative PCRs, clearance, or symptom resolution. In the original processing: Reference gene primer amplification in the assay estimated nucleated cell counts. Profiling relied on immunoSEQ multiplex PCR, and the TCRdb table lists in-frame clones only, not all of them. D and trimming were read from the DNA, whereas the V and J calls and clone size are those reported in that table. The sample comprises 110,000 to 150,000 clones, around four fifths of which are singletons, and more than 5% rests with the top ten. The TCR comes from a woman in her thirties or forties who had recovered from COVID-19. The sequenced sample consisted of PBMCs or T cells enriched from blood (not recorded which).

The CDR3 spells CAWSVVGPGDGYTF. The DNA for the CDR3 is TGTGCCTGGAGTGTAGTGGGGCCAGGGGATGGCTACACCTTC. V is TRBV30 and J is TRBJ1-2, with D perhaps TRBD1 (6 bases). Germline-derived CDR1 and CDR2 are GTSNPN and SVGIG (reference sequence). The ends were cut back, 0 bases at V and 6 bases at J, with 14 bases in the middle. The CDR3 has 14 amino acids.